This is a list of T cell receptor beta chains from one sample in a study of Graves' ophthalmopathy and Graves' hyperthyroidism. Each CDR3 protein is one row after TCRdb ran MiXCR on the multiplex PCR reads. The data show around 600,000 distinct CDR3 sequences, just over 40% seen once. Source material: peripheral blood. The receptors come from an adult man with Graves' ophthalmopathy. Each CDR3 is given with its conserved first and last residue. The D gene is left open where the match is weak. The size of a clone is reported for some rows only, either as once, few or many, or as a class for expanded clones.

DNA | CDR3 | D | J | V | size
TGTGCCAGCAGAGGAGGGGTTAACTATGGCTACACCTTC | CASRGGVNYGYTF | . | TRBJ1-2 | TRBV25-1 | .
TGCAGCGTTGAAAGACAGGGGCTGCTGACTGAAGCTTTCTTT | CSVERQGLLTEAFF | TRBD1 | TRBJ1-1 | TRBV29-1 | many
TGTGCCAGCAGCTTGAGCAAAGGCTACGAGCAGTACTTC | CASSLSKGYEQYF | . | TRBJ2-7 | TRBV5-8 | many
TGTGCCAGCAGCTTAGTGGGGCGGATGAACATTGAAGCTTTC | CASSLVGRMNIEAF | . | TRBJ2-6 | TRBV7-8 | .
TGCAGCGTTGTGGCGGGGGTCGAAAAACTGTTTTTT | CSVVAGVEKLFF | . | TRBJ1-4 | TRBV29-1 | .
TGTGCCAGTCCGGGACAGGGTGAAGAAAAACTGTTTTTT | CASPGQGEEKLFF | TRBD1 | TRBJ1-4 | TRBV19 | .
TGTGCCACCCGCTCGGGGGGCAACACCGGGGAGCTGTTTTTT | CATRSGGNTGELFF | . | TRBJ2-2 | TRBV24-1 | few
TGTGCCAGCAGCCGACAGGCTGTAGGGACCCAGTACTTC | CASSRQAVGTQYF | . | TRBJ2-5 | TRBV11-3 | many
TGTGCCAGCAGCCAGGATTTGAGGGGGACCCAGTACTTC | CASSQDLRGTQYF | . | TRBJ2-5 | TRBV14 | many
TGTGCCAGCGACCCGCGGGATGAGCAGTTCTTC | CASDPRDEQFF | . | TRBJ2-1 | TRBV2 | few
TGTGCCAGCAGCTTTGGCAGGGTCCCGAACACCGGGGAGCTGTTTTTT | CASSFGRVPNTGELFF | . | TRBJ2-2 | TRBV7-8 | .
TGCAGCGTTACAGGGGAACATCAGCCCCAGCATTTT | CSVTGEHQPQHF | TRBD1 | TRBJ1-5 | TRBV29-1 | .
TGCGCCAGCAGCTTGGAAGGGGCCTGCTCTGGAAACACCATATATTTT | CASSLEGACSGNTIYF | . | TRBJ1-3 | TRBV5-1 | .
TGTGCCAGCAGTTCTCACGGGACAACCTCTGGAAACACCATATATTTT | CASSSHGTTSGNTIYF | . | TRBJ1-3 | TRBV7-9 | many
TGTGCCAGCAGTTATGGGACAGGCTTCATGAACACTGAAGCTTTCTTT | CASSYGTGFMNTEAFF | TRBD1 | TRBJ1-1 | TRBV25-1 | .
TGTGCCATCAGTGCAGGAGAGAACACCGGGGAGCTGTTTTTT | CAISAGENTGELFF | . | TRBJ2-2 | TRBV10-3 | many
TGTGCCAGCACCCACCCCCGGGACGGCGTGAACACTGAAGCTTTCTTT | CASTHPRDGVNTEAFF | . | TRBJ1-1 | TRBV12-3/TRBV12-4 | many
TGTGCCAGTAGTTCCGGTCCGGGGGTCACTGAAGCTTTCTTT | CASSSGPGVTEAFF | . | TRBJ1-1 | TRBV19 | .
TGTGCCAGCAGCGAAAAATGGACTGTCGTGGCTAACTATGGCTACACCTTC | CASSEKWTVVANYGYTF | . | TRBJ1-2 | TRBV9 | many
TGCAGCGTTGAAGAGGAGGGGTTTTACCGGGGAGGAAACTTCGTCCTGACTTTC | CSVEEEGFYRGGNFVLTF | . | TRBJ2-6 | TRBV29-1 | .
TGTGCCACGTCCTCGCCGGGACTAGCGGGAGAGGGGCAAGAGACCCAGTACTTC | CATSSPGLAGEGQETQYF | TRBD2 | TRBJ2-5 | TRBV24-1 | many
TGTGCCAGCAGCGTAGATACAGGGGGAGCCTACGAGCAGTACTTC | CASSVDTGGAYEQYF | TRBD1 | TRBJ2-7 | TRBV9 | few
TGCAGTGCTCCGAAGACCGGGACAGATCAGCCCCAGCATTTT | CSAPKTGTDQPQHF | TRBD1 | TRBJ1-5 | TRBV20-1 | few
TGTGCCAGCAGCCCGGACGCAACGGGGAATTCACCCCTCCACTTT | CASSPDATGNSPLHF | . | TRBJ1-6 | TRBV9 | many
TGTGCCAGCAGTGAATTTGTGGCAGGGATGAACACTGAAGCTTTCTTT | CASSEFVAGMNTEAFF | . | TRBJ1-1 | TRBV19 | .
TGTGCCAGCAGCTTAAACCCCGACTACGAGCAGTACTTC | CASSLNPDYEQYF | . | TRBJ2-7 | TRBV7-3 | many
TGTGCCAGCAGCTTAGAACTAGCGGGGTACACCGGGGAGCTGTACTTC | CASSLELAGYTGELYF | TRBD2 | TRBJ2-7 | TRBV7-6 | .
TGCAGTGCCCTAGGACTAGCGGGTATCCAAGAGACCCAGTACTTC | CSALGLAGIQETQYF | TRBD2 | TRBJ2-5 | TRBV20-1 | many
TGTGCCAGCAGTTACAGGGGGGGATACGAGCAGTACTTC | CASSYRGGYEQYF | . | TRBJ2-7 | TRBV6-5 | many
TGTGCCATCAGTTACTCAAAGGGCGATGGCAATCAGCCCCAGCATTTT | CAISYSKGDGNQPQHF | . | TRBJ1-5 | TRBV10-3 | .
TGTGCCAGTAGTATAGATCCAGGTCGGACAAAGCAGTTCTTC | CASSIDPGRTKQFF | . | TRBJ2-1 | TRBV19 | .
TGTGCCAGCAGTCGGGGGATAGGGGAGCTGTTTTTT | CASSRGIGELFF | . | TRBJ2-2 | TRBV27 | few
TGTGCCAGTACCTCCGGGAGGGCAGGTCAGCCCCAGCATTTT | CASTSGRAGQPQHF | . | TRBJ1-5 | TRBV19 | .
TGTGCCAGCAGCACACAGGGGGCCGGCTACGAGCAGTACTTC | CASSTQGAGYEQYF | TRBD1 | TRBJ2-7 | TRBV7-9 | .
TGTGCCAGCAGTTCAACAGGGGAGGTAGGCGAAAAACTGTTTTTT | CASSSTGEVGEKLFF | TRBD1 | TRBJ1-4 | TRBV12-3/TRBV12-4 | many
TGTGCCAGCAGCGGACAGGGGGATAGCAATCAGCCCCAGCATTTT | CASSGQGDSNQPQHF | TRBD1 | TRBJ1-5 | TRBV7-9 | many